This T cell receptor gamma chain is from a study of Vδ1+ human thymocytes. Germline trimming cut 3 bases from V and 8 bases from J; bases unmatched to any gene: 4. CDR1 is GITISATS and CDR2 is ISYDGTV in the germline V gene (reference sequence). The CDR3 totals 11 residues. Sequences come from RNA converted to cDNA by reverse transcription. CDR3 amplicons came from multiplex PCR with pooled V-gene forward and constant-region reverse primers. TCRdb re-called the multiplex PCR reads with CATT. The table records tens of thousands of gamma-chain clones, roughly 21% of them present only once. By frequency in the sample, this clone is medium-sized. The antigen is unknown. Distinct nucleotide sequences in the sample also encode this CDR3. The study, taken as a whole, reports: In the thymus, TRG and TRD repertoires looked highly polyclonal with Gaussian CDR3 lengths.

This TCR was recovered from a girl less than two years old who had congenital heart surgery. Sequencing was carried out using Vdelta1+ gamma-delta thymocytes from the thymus. Subset: FACS-sorted CD3+ TCRalphabeta- TCRVdelta1+ TCRVdelta2- thymocytes. J is TRGJ1 or TRGJ2 and V is TRGV9. CDR3 nucleotides: TGTGCCTTGTGGGAGACCGATAAGAAACTCTTT. It codes for CALWETDKKLF.